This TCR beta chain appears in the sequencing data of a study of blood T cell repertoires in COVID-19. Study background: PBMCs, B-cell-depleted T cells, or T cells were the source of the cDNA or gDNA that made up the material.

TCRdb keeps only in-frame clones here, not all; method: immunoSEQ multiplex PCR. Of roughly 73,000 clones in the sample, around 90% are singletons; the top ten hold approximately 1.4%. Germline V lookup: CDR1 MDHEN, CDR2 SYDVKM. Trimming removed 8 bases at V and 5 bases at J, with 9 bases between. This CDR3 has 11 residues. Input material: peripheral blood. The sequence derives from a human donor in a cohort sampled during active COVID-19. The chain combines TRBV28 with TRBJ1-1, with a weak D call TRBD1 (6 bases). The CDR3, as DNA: TGTGCCAGCGGGACAAGGACTGAAGCTTTCTTT. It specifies CASGTRTEAFF.